The 22 T cell receptor beta chains below come from one sample, sequenced in a study of T-cell reconstitution after alpha-beta-depleted transplantation in children. Using unique molecular identifiers, the investigators prepared the TCRbeta library. TCRdb ran MiXCR on the PCR reads and lists one entry per CDR3 protein. The repertoire has hundreds of thousands of distinct CDR3 sequences, approximately 12% of them found once; the top ten carry around 2.2%. The sequencing used PBMCs, mostly from graft donor cells, collected 360 days after TCRalphabeta/CD19-depleted stem cell transplant. Receptors originate from a male patient younger than 18 who had a stem cell transplant for acute myeloid leukemia, so the T cells may come from the graft donor.

V gene TRBV20-1 combines with J gene TRBJ2-7; weak D call: TRBD2 (6 bases). Trimming shortened V by 3 bases and J by 6 bases, and 15 bases separated the two germline ends. The CDR3 totals 13 residues. The germline gives CDR1 DFQATT, CDR2 SNEGSKA (reference sequence). The CDR3 is CSASPGLYFEQYF. DNA for the CDR3: TGCAGTGCTAGCCCGGGACTTTACTTCGAGCAGTACTTC.

The genes are TRBV12-3 or TRBV12-4 and TRBJ2-1, with TRBD2 identical over 10 bases. With 1 base clipped from V and 6 bases from J, the junction kept 6 bases outside the gene matches. CDR3 length: 16 amino acids. The CDR3 reads CASSLDPSGSINEQFF. The CDR3 nucleotides are TGTGCCAGCAGTTTAGACCCTAGCGGGAGTATCAATGAGCAGTTCTTC.

In this sample, this clonotype turned up many times. The rearrangement uses TRBV7-3 and TRBJ2-5; 15 bases agree with TRBD2. The junction had 9 bases not matched to a gene; V was cut back by 5 bases and J by 5 bases. The CDR3 length is 17 residues. Germline V gives CDR1 SGHTA, CDR2 FQGTGA. This CDR3 reads CASSPGLAGGLWETQYF. CDR3 bases: TGTGCCAGCAGCCCCGGACTAGCGGGAGGGCTTTGGGAGACCCAGTACTTC.

CDR3 sequence reads: CASSYGESGLVYEQYF. CDR3 DNA: TGTGCCAGCAGTTACGGAGAATCAGGCCTTGTCTACGAGCAGTACTTC. This chain uses TRBV6-2 or TRBV6-3 with TRBJ2-7, with D hard to call. Trimming stripped 2 bases from V and 3 bases from J, with 17 bases between. Germline CDR1 reads MNHEY; CDR2 reads SVGEGT. The CDR3 runs 16 residues.

This clonotype was seen only a few times. This chain connects TRBV9 to TRBJ2-1; no clear D gene. The germline V gene encodes CDR1 SGDLS and CDR2 YYNGEE. The CDR3 extends over 14 amino acids. V was cut by 0 bases and J by 9 bases, with 13 bases left in between. The CDR3 here is CASSVGLIHGEQFF. DNA for the CDR3: TGTGCCAGCAGCGTAGGGCTAATTCATGGTGAGCAGTTCTTC.

The chain carries TRBV14 and TRBJ2-5; D perhaps matches TRBD1 (6 bases). Germline-derived CDR1 and CDR2 are SGHDN and FVKESK. The CDR3 is made up of 15 amino acids. Trimming stripped 3 bases from V and 2 bases from J, with 13 bases between. The CDR3 spells CASSQNRVLQETQYF. CDR3 sequence (DNA): TGTGCCAGCAGCCAGAACAGGGTCCTACAAGAGACCCAGTACTTC.

This clonotype was observed a handful of times. The chain recombines TRBV10-3 with TRBJ2-5, with 13 nucleotides matching TRBD2. J lost 3 bases, V lost 6 bases, and 13 bases had no gene match. This CDR3 comprises 18 residues. Per germline, CDR1 ENHRY and CDR2 SYGVKD. The CDR3 is CAIRSSKTSGRTEETQYF. For the CDR3, the DNA is TGTGCCATCAGATCCTCCAAGACTAGCGGGAGGACCGAAGAGACCCAGTACTTC.

About this clonotype: Compared with germline, one end of the junction differs, possibly owing to a read error. V gene TRBV2 combines with J gene TRBJ2-2; 7 bases match TRBD1. From germline, CDR1 is SNHLY and CDR2 FYNNEI. The CDR3 covers 15 residues. DNA of the CDR3: TGTGCCAGCTGTGATGGGACAGCGAACACCGAGGAGCTGTTTTTT. It is translated as CASCDGTANTEELFF.

The rearrangement joins TRBV6-5 to TRBJ2-2, with 10 bases fitting TRBD1. The CDR3 is 17 amino acids. V lost 4 bases and J lost 4; bases outside the gene matches: 9. Germline values: CDR1 MNHEY, CDR2 SVGAGI. The CDR3 protein is CASSSTGGQGSTGELFF. In DNA form, the CDR3 reads TGTGCCAGCAGTTCGACAGGGGGCCAAGGGTCCACCGGGGAGCTGTTTTTT.

The chain joins TRBV6-5 to TRBJ2-1; D might be TRBD1 (5 bases). Looked up from germline, CDR1 is MNHEY and CDR2 is SVGAGI. V was shortened by 1 base and J by 2 bases, with 9 bases between the two germline ends. This CDR3 is built from 15 residues. DNA of the CDR3: TGTGCCAGCAGTTACTTGCCAGGGACCTACAATGAGCAGTTCTTC. Encoded protein: CASSYLPGTYNEQFF.

This sequence joins TRBV10-2 and TRBJ2-5; 11 bases align to TRBD2. V was pared by 3 bases and J by 2 bases, with 11 bases of the junction left unmatched. The CDR3 loop spans 18 amino acids. The germline gives CDR1 WSHSY, CDR2 SAAADI. CDR3 DNA sequence: TGCGCCAGCAGTGACCCCCGACTAGCGGGAATCCTACAAGAGACCCAGTACTTC. Translating it yields CASSDPRLAGILQETQYF.

This clonotype appeared a few times. The V call is TRBV29-1, the J call TRBJ1-2; 8 nucleotides align to TRBD1. CDR3 size: 12 residues. Per germline, CDR1 SQVTM and CDR2 ANQGSEA. In nucleotides, the CDR3 is TGCACTGCGGACAGGGAATACTATGGCTACACCTTC. Its translation is CTADREYYGYTF.

In this sample, this clonotype turned up a few times. V and J are TRBV4-3 and TRBJ2-7; no definite D call. The germline V and J ends were trimmed by 0 bases and 9 bases, with 12 bases remaining between them. The CDR3 has 13 amino acids. Germline lookup yields CDR1 LGHNA and CDR2 YSLEER. The CDR3 DNA reads as TGCGCCAGCAGCCAAGATCGCGCAGCCACGCAGTACTTC. This encodes CASSQDRAATQYF.

The chain employs TRBV20-1 and TRBJ2-6; D is possibly TRBD2 (6 bases). Germline CDR1 and CDR2: DFQATT and SNEGSKA (reference sequence). The CDR3 runs 17 residues. V was clipped by 0 bases and J by 4 bases, with 16 bases between them. CDR3 nucleotides: TGCAGTGCTAGAGATTCTGGGGGGTCTTCGGGGGCCAACGTCCTGACTTTC. This encodes CSARDSGGSSGANVLTF.

This clonotype turned up a few times. The J gene is TRBJ2-7, the V gene TRBV20-1, with D possibly being TRBD1 (6 bases). V lost 3 bases and J lost 7, with 22 bases in between. This CDR3 region has 15 residues. Germline assignment: CDR1 DFQATT and CDR2 SNEGSKA (reference sequence). The CDR3 DNA follows: TGCAGTGCTAGTCCGCCCCCTACAGGGAGCTGGGAGCAGTACTTC. This gives the protein CSASPPPTGSWEQYF.

This clonotype was observed at least ten times. The genes are TRBV28 and TRBJ1-1; tentatively, D is TRBD1 (5 bases). In germline, CDR1 is MDHEN, CDR2 SYDVKM. V was shortened by 6 bases and J by 0 bases, with 11 bases between the two germline ends. CDR3 length equals 14 residues. CDR3 bases: TGTGCCAGCAGCTTCGGGACGGTGAACACTGAAGCTTTCTTT. Protein sequence: CASSFGTVNTEAFF.

V gene TRBV6-6 combines with J gene TRBJ2-1; tentatively, D is TRBD2 (5 bases). CDR3 length equals 12 residues. V was shortened by 7 bases and J by 9 bases, with 13 bases between the two germline ends. Germline V gives CDR1 MNHNY, CDR2 SVGAGI (reference sequence). CDR3 region: CASTYPAGEQFF. The DNA of the CDR3 is TGTGCCAGCACCTACCCGGCGGGTGAGCAGTTCTTC.

This clonotype was counted at least ten times. The chain combines TRBV20-1 with TRBJ2-3; D is undetermined. V was shortened by 5 bases and J by 4 bases, with 7 bases between the two germline ends. The germline V gene encodes CDR1 DFQATT and CDR2 SNEGSKA (reference sequence). The CDR3 is 11 residues long. The CDR3 reads CSAFLPDTQYF. In DNA form, the CDR3 reads TGCAGTGCTTTCTTACCAGATACGCAGTATTTT.

This sequence joins TRBV30 and TRBJ2-7; D remains unclear. The CDR3 loop spans 13 amino acids. V shed 5 bases and J shed 3 bases, with 14 bases lying between them. Per germline, CDR1 GTSNPN and CDR2 SVGIG (reference sequence). The CDR3 sequence: CAWARQVNYEQYF. Written as DNA, the CDR3 is TGTGCCTGGGCGAGGCAGGTGAACTACGAGCAGTACTTC.

This clonotype was picked up many times. The chain links TRBV2 to TRBJ2-1, with TRBD2 matching over 9 bases. With 7 bases clipped from V and 2 bases from J, the junction kept 3 bases outside the gene matches. Germline CDR1 and CDR2: SNHLY and FYNNEI. The CDR3 runs 14 residues. The CDR3 spells CASKGGRAYNEQFF. CDR3 nucleotides: TGTGCCAGCAAAGGCGGGAGGGCCTACAATGAGCAGTTCTTC.

This chain uses TRBV9 with TRBJ2-3; D call uncertain. The V gene lost 0 bases and the J gene lost 3 bases, with 11 bases spanning the gap. Germline values: CDR1 SGDLS, CDR2 YYNGEE. This CDR3 comprises 15 residues. CDR3 nucleotides: TGTGCCAGCAGCGTAGAGGCCCTATCGACAGATACGCAGTATTTT. This translates into CASSVEALSTDTQYF.

This chain connects TRBV28 to TRBJ2-3, with unresolved D. Germline values: CDR1 MDHEN, CDR2 SYDVKM. The CDR3 spans 10 residues. With 10 bases removed from V and 4 bases from J, the gap between germline ends came to 6 bases. CDR3 region: CATWSDTQYF. CDR3 coding DNA: TGTGCCACCTGGTCAGATACGCAGTATTTT.